The sequence of this TCR beta chain was determined in a study of shared clonotypes between healthy human individuals. Details on this clone: Other DNA sequences in this sample translate to the same CDR3.

TCRdb keeps only in-frame clones here, not all; method: immunoSEQ multiplex PCR. The table shows roughly 2.2 million clones, with approximately 93% occurring only once. From germline, CDR1 is SGDLS and CDR2 YYNGEE. The CDR3 covers 13 residues. The V end was cut by 0 bases, the J end by 6 bases, with 8 bases between. This chain connects TRBV9 to TRBJ2-3, with TRBD2 as a possible D gene (5 bases). This clonotype originated in a man between 18 and 29 years old in good health. Some clones in this sample may be carry-over from other donors' samples. The sample taken for sequencing was naive CD4+ T cells from PBMCs. Subset defined: CD45RA+ positively selected. The CDR3 sequence is CASSVGGLDTQYF. The DNA of the CDR3 is TGTGCCAGCAGCGTAGGAGGGTTGGATACGCAGTATTTT.